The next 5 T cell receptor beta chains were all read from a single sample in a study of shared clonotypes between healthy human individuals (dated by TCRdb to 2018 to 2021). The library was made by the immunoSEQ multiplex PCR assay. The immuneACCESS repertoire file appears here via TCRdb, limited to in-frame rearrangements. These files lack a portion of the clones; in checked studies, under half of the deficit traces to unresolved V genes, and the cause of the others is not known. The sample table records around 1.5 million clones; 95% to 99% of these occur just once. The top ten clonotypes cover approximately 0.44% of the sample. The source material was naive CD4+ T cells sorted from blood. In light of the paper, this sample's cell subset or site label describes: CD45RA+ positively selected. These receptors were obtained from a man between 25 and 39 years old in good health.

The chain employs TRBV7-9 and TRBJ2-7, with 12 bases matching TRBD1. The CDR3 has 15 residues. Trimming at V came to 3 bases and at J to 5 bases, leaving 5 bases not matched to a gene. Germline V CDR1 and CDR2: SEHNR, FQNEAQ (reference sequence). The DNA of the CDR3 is TGTGCCAGCAGCTTCCGGGACAGGGGGCGTCACGAGCAGTACTTC. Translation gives CASSFRDRGRHEQYF.

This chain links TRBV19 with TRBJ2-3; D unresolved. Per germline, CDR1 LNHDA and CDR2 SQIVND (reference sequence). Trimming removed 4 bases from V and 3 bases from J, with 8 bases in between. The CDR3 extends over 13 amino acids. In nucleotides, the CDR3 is TGTGCCAGTAGTAACACCGGAACAGATACGCAGTATTTT. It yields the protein CASSNTGTDTQYF.

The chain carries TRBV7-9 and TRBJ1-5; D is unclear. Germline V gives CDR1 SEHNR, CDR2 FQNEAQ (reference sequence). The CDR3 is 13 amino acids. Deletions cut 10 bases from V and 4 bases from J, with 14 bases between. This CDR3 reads CATTSLGNQPQHF. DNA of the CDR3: TGTGCCACTACCTCATTGGGGAATCAGCCCCAGCATTTT.

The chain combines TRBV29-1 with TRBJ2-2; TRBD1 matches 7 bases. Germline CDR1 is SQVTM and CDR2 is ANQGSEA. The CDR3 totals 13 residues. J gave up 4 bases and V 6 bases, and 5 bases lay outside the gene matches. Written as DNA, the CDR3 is TGCAGCGTAACCAGACAGGGCACCGGGGAGCTGTTTTTT. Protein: CSVTRQGTGELFF.

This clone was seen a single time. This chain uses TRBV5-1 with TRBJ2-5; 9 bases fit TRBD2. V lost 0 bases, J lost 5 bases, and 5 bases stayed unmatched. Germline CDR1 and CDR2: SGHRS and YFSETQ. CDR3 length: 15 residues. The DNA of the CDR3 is TGCGCCAGCAGCTTGGTGGCTAGCGGGATTGAGACCCAGTACTTC. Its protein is CASSLVASGIETQYF. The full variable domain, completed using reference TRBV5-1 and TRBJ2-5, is KAGVTQTPRYLIKTRGQQVTLSCSPISGHRSVSWYQQTPGQGLQFLFEYFSETQRNKGNFPGRFSGRQFSNSRSEMNVSTLELGDSALYLCASSLVASGIETQYFGPGTRLLVL.